This is a list of T cell receptor beta chains from one sample in a study of blood T cells in healthy people across ages. TCRdb recomputed calls from the 5' RACE reads with MiXCR, one row per CDR3 protein. The repertoire holds about 2 million distinct CDR3 sequences, with about 49% as singletons. Sequences were obtained from blood. The receptor source for this set is a woman between 40 and 55 years old in good health. Each CDR3 is given with its conserved first and last residue. Each record gives: V gene, CDR3 length, J gene, clone size, D gene, CDR3 DNA, CDR3 protein. The D gene is left open where the match is weak. Size is stated for part of the rows, as once, few or many counts, or as a class when the clone is expanded.

TRBV13	14	TRBJ1-2	many	NA	TGTGCCAGCAGCTCAAGCGGGTACCTCTATGGCTACACCTTC	CASSSSGYLYGYTF
TRBV2	12	TRBJ1-2	NA	NA	TGTGCCAGCAGTACCTCTCGCTATGGCTACACCTTC	CASSTSRYGYTF
TRBV6-1	16	TRBJ2-4	few	TRBD1	TGTGCCAGCAGTGTAACAGGGGGCTGTGCCAAAAACATTCAGTACTTC	CASSVTGGCAKNIQYF
TRBV4-3	15	TRBJ2-3	NA	TRBD1	TGCGCCAGCAGCCAAGTGACAGGGCTGACAGATACGCAGTATTTT	CASSQVTGLTDTQYF
TRBV2	13	TRBJ2-5	NA	NA	TGTGCCAGCAGTGAAATAGGAAAAGAGACCCAGTACTTC	CASSEIGKETQYF
TRBV20-1	17	TRBJ2-7	NA	TRBD2	TGCAGTGCTAGAGACCCGGGACTAGCGGGCTCCTACAATGAGCAGTACTTC	CSARDPGLAGSYNEQYF
TRBV5-5	15	TRBJ1-1	NA	TRBD1	TGTGCCAGCAGCTTCCGGACAGGGATGAACACTGAAGCTTTCTTT	CASSFRTGMNTEAFF
TRBV3-1	16	TRBJ1-2	NA	NA	TGTGCCAGCAGCCAAGAGGTCGGAGGGTTCAACTATGGCTACACCTTC	CASSQEVGGFNYGYTF
TRBV7-2	15	TRBJ2-1	NA	NA	TGTGCCAGCAGCTTAATGGCGGGGACCTACAATGAGCAGTTCTTC	CASSLMAGTYNEQFF
TRBV7-2	15	TRBJ2-3	NA	TRBD2	TGTGCCAGCAGCCCAGGACTAGTCCGATCAGATACGCAGTATTTT	CASSPGLVRSDTQYF
TRBV4-3	17	TRBJ1-2	NA	TRBD1	TGCGCCAGCAGCCTCGGGCTCGGGACAGGGGGTTGGTATGGCTACACCTTC	CASSLGLGTGGWYGYTF
TRBV7-3	16	TRBJ2-7	once	TRBD1	TGTGCCAGCAGCTTCAGGGACAGGGGAAGCTCCTACGAGCAGTACTTC	CASSFRDRGSSYEQYF
TRBV28	12	TRBJ2-5	NA	NA	TGTGCCAGCAGTTGGGGGGCCCATGAGCAGTACTTC	CASSWGAHEQYF
TRBV28	16	TRBJ2-6	few	TRBD1	TGTGCCAGCAGTTCCTTAGACAGGGCTGGGGCCAACGTCCTGACTTTC	CASSSLDRAGANVLTF
TRBV24-1	16	TRBJ2-3	NA	NA	TGTGCCACCAGTGATTCCACCCGAGGGGGCACAGATACGCAGTATTTT	CATSDSTRGGTDTQYF
TRBV20-1	13	TRBJ1-1	NA	NA	TGCAGTGCTAGAGCGGGAGGGTCCACTGAAGCTTTCTTT	CSARAGGSTEAFF
TRBV20-1	14	TRBJ2-7	few	TRBD1	TGCAGTGCTATTCGACAGGGGGGGACTTACGAGCAGTACTTC	CSAIRQGGTYEQYF
TRBV6-2/TRBV6-3	14	TRBJ2-1	few	TRBD1	TGTGCCAGCAGCGAGACAGGGAGAGGCAATGAGCAGTTCTTC	CASSETGRGNEQFF
TRBV6-5	13	TRBJ1-2	many	TRBD1	TGTGCCAGCAGCCGGGACAGGGTCTATGGCTACACCTTC	CASSRDRVYGYTF
TRBV29-1	10	TRBJ2-1	NA	NA	TGCAGCGTTGCGAGTACTGAGCAGTTCTTC	CSVASTEQFF
TRBV7-8	15	TRBJ2-7	NA	NA	TGTGCCAGCAGGGCCACGAGGACGGCCTACAATGAGCAGTACTTC	CASRATRTAYNEQYF
TRBV12-3/TRBV12-4	16	TRBJ2-7	NA	TRBD2	TGTGCCAGCAGCCCAGGTGGGACTAGCGTTCACAATGAGCAGTACTTC	CASSPGGTSVHNEQYF
TRBV11-2	13	TRBJ2-7	NA	NA	TGTGCCAGCAGCTTAGACAGGGCCCAGGGCCAGTACTTC	CASSLDRAQGQYF
TRBV13	14	TRBJ1-2	NA	NA	TGTGCCAGCAGCTTACAACAGGGTAAAGATGGCTACACCTTC	CASSLQQGKDGYTF
TRBV4-3	13	TRBJ1-1	NA	NA	TGCGCCAGCACGGACACCATGAACACTGAAGCTTTCTTT	CASTDTMNTEAFF
TRBV6-5	15	TRBJ2-7	many	TRBD2	TGTGCCAGCAGTTATTCCACTAGCGGGGGCTACGAGCAGTACTTC	CASSYSTSGGYEQYF
TRBV2	10	TRBJ2-5	few	NA	TGTGCCAGCAGTGTTCCCTCCCGGTACTTC	CASSVPSRYF
TRBV20-1	11	TRBJ2-5	few	NA	TGCAGTGCTGGGGGCGAATGGGCCCAGTACTTC	CSAGGEWAQYF
TRBV20-1	14	TRBJ1-4	NA	NA	TGCAGTGCTAGGGACCGCGCAACTAATGAAAAACTGTTTTTT	CSARDRATNEKLFF
TRBV29-1	12	TRBJ2-5	NA	NA	TGCAGCGTTGCAGGGGAACGAGAGACCCAGTACTTC	CSVAGERETQYF
TRBV29-1	12	TRBJ1-2	NA	TRBD1	TGCAGCGCGGGGACAGGGACGCGTGGCTACACCTTC	CSAGTGTRGYTF
TRBV5-1	14	TRBJ2-3	NA	NA	TGCGCCAGCAGCTTCTTTCCGGACACAGATACGCAGTATTTT	CASSFFPDTDTQYF
TRBV11-2	13	TRBJ1-2	NA	TRBD1	TGTGTCAGCAGCTGGACGGGACAGGGAGGGTACACCTTC	CVSSWTGQGGYTF
TRBV28	15	TRBJ1-5	NA	NA	TGTGCCAGCACCTTCTCGGACAGCATCAATCAGCCCCAGCATTTT	CASTFSDSINQPQHF
TRBV7-2	16	TRBJ2-1	NA	NA	TGTGCCAGCAGCCCCGGGACTTCGCGCCCCTACAATGAGCAGTTCTTC	CASSPGTSRPYNEQFF
TRBV4-3	17	TRBJ2-5	NA	TRBD2	TGCGCCAGCAGCCAAGCAGGGACTAGCGGGGTACAAGAGACCCAGTACTTC	CASSQAGTSGVQETQYF
TRBV7-2	15	TRBJ2-7	NA	NA	TGTGCCAGCAGCCTGGACCCACGGGTGGTCGACGAGCAGTACTTC	CASSLDPRVVDEQYF
TRBV11-2	18	TRBJ2-3	few	NA	TGTGCCAGCAGCTTCCGCCGCGAACAAGACTCCAGGGGAGGTACGCAGTATTTT	CASSFRREQDSRGGTQYF
TRBV27	13	TRBJ1-2	NA	NA	TGTGCCAGCAGCCTAGGGCCCGCGCAAGGGTACACCTTC	CASSLGPAQGYTF
TRBV12-3/TRBV12-4	16	TRBJ2-3	NA	TRBD2	TGTGCCAGCAGTCCTCCGAGCGGGGGGGCGATGGATACGCAGTATTTT	CASSPPSGGAMDTQYF
TRBV7-2	16	TRBJ2-6	few	NA	TGTGCCAGCAGCTTCCGGAAAACCTCTGGGGCCAACGTCCTGACTTTC	CASSFRKTSGANVLTF
TRBV21-1	14	TRBJ2-7	NA	NA	TGTGCCAGCACCAACGGAACTAGCGGCTACGAGCAGTACTTC	CASTNGTSGYEQYF
TRBV20-1	10	TRBJ1-2	NA	NA	TGCAGTGCTGGGAAGGGTGGCTACACCTTC	CSAGKGGYTF
TRBV15	14	TRBJ2-7	few	TRBD1	TGTGCCACCAGCAGAGGGGACAGGGTTGACGAGCAGTACTTC	CATSRGDRVDEQYF
TRBV20-1	10	TRBJ2-4	few	NA	TGCAGTGCTAGTAGCGACATTCAGTACTTC	CSASSDIQYF
TRBV20-1	15	TRBJ2-7	few	NA	TGCAGTGCTAGGGGATCCGGGAAGGTGGTCTACGAGCAGTACTTC	CSARGSGKVVYEQYF